Each of the 10 T cell receptor beta chains below was sequenced from the same sample in a study of OX40 agonist ivuxolimab in advanced cancers. Measured with immunoSEQ multiplex PCR; TCRdb has only the in-frame clones, and not every one. Among 66,000 or so clones listed, roughly nine tenths were seen once. Specimen: CD4+ or CD8+ T cells sorted from blood, collected in a trial of the OX40 agonist ivuxolimab. Every receptor here comes from an adult with an advanced solid tumor such as melanoma, head and neck, liver or kidney cancer.

There are a few counts of this clone. The V and J genes are TRBV19 and TRBJ1-5, with D maybe TRBD1 (5 bases). Germline V gene data show CDR1 as LNHDA and CDR2 as SQIVND (reference sequence). Trimming cost V 6 bases and J 3 bases, with 12 bases left between them. This CDR3 has 14 amino acids. CDR3 region: CASSPGIDNQPQHF. CDR3 coding DNA: TGTGCCAGTAGCCCAGGGATAGACAATCAGCCCCAGCATTTT.

The chain carries TRBV6-4 and TRBJ1-2, with D uncertain. The CDR3 covers 13 residues. V was pared by 4 bases and J by 4 bases, with 10 bases between. The germline gives CDR1 MRHNA, CDR2 SNTAGT. CDR3 sequence reads: CASSVEDGYGYTF. Written as DNA, the CDR3 is TGTGCCAGCAGTGTTGAGGACGGCTATGGCTACACCTTC.

As for this clone: At the DNA level, this CDR3 is encoded by other sequences in the same sample as well. V usage is TRBV18 and J usage is TRBJ2-2; D is undetermined. The V gene's germline CDR1 is KGHSH and CDR2 LQKENI. The V end was cut by 3 bases, the J end by 5 bases, with 4 bases between. The CDR3 runs to 12 residues. CDR3 protein: CASSPNTGELFF. CDR3 bases: TGTGCCAGCTCACCTAATACCGGGGAGCTGTTTTTT.

The chain combines TRBV6-1 with TRBJ2-5, with TRBD2 matching over 8 bases. This CDR3 region has 14 residues. Trimming took 2 bases from V and 4 from J; bases not matched to a gene: 3. Germline assignment: CDR1 MNHNS and CDR2 SASEGT. Here the CDR3 reads CASSESLAGETQYF. The CDR3, as DNA: TGTGCCAGCAGTGAAAGCCTAGCGGGAGAGACCCAGTACTTC.

The rearrangement uses TRBV5-1 and TRBJ2-1; D is perhaps TRBD1 or TRBD2 (6 bases each). With 1 base removed from V and 10 bases from J, the gap between germline ends came to 21 bases. The length of the CDR3 is 16 residues. The germline V gene encodes CDR1 SGHRS and CDR2 YFSETQ. The CDR3 loop reads CASSLSGVGGGGEQFF. In nucleotides, the CDR3 is TGCGCCAGCAGCTTGTCGGGAGTGGGTGGAGGGGGAGAGCAGTTCTTC.

The genes are TRBV5-6 and TRBJ2-7; weak D call: TRBD1 (6 bases). The CDR3 has 13 amino acids. In germline, CDR1 is SGHDT, CDR2 YYEEEE. Trimming pared 4 bases from V and 2 bases from J, leaving 10 bases between. In nucleotides, the CDR3 is TGTGCCAGCAGCCCCCGGGACACCTACGAGCAGTACTTC. It encodes CASSPRDTYEQYF.

This clone was seen a single time. The chain employs TRBV19 and TRBJ2-1; possibly TRBD1 for D (6 bases). This CDR3 has 16 amino acids. From germline, CDR1 is LNHDA and CDR2 SQIVND (reference sequence). V was clipped by 3 bases and J by 10 bases, with 22 bases between them. The CDR3 DNA follows: TGTGCCAGTAGTATCTTCGGGACACAAACTGGAGTCGAGCAGTTCTTC. It yields the protein CASSIFGTQTGVEQFF.

This clone appeared once. The V call is TRBV28, the J call TRBJ2-7, with 7 bases that match TRBD1. The CDR3 is 14 residues long. J was trimmed by 0 bases and V by 10 bases; bases with no gene match: 9. From germline, CDR1 is MDHEN and CDR2 SYDVKM. This CDR3 is CATIPGTVSYEQYF. In DNA form, the CDR3 reads TGTGCCACCATACCCGGGACAGTCTCCTACGAGCAGTACTTC.

V gene TRBV21-1 combines with J gene TRBJ2-5; TRBD1 is the table's D call and was not checked against the DNA. TRBV21-1 is noted as a pseudogene. The CDR3 has 17 residues. The CDR3 nucleotides are TGTGCCAGCAGCAACAGCCTCAGTGTGCAGGGCCAAGAGACCCAGTACTTC. Its translation: CASSNSLSVQGQETQYF.

This clone was seen a single time. This rearrangement joins TRBV11-2 to TRBJ1-2, with D tentatively TRBD1 (6 bases). Germline V lookup: CDR1 SGHAT, CDR2 FQNNGV. The CDR3 extends over 13 amino acids. Trimming took 1 base from V and 4 from J, leaving 7 bases between them. The CDR3 region is CASSLGQAYGYTF. In nucleotides, the CDR3 is TGTGCCAGCAGCTTAGGACAGGCCTATGGCTACACCTTC.